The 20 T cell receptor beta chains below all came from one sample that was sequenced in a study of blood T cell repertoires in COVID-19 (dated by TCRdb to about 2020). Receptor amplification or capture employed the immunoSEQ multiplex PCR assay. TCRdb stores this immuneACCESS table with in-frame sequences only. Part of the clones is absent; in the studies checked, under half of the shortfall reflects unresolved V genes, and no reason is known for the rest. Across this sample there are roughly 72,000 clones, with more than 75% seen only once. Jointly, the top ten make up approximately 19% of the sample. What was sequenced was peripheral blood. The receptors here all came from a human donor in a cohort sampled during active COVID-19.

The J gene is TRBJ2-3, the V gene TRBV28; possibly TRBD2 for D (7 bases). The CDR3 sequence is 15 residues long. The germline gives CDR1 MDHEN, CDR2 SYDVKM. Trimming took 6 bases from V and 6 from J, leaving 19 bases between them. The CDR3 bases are TGTGCCAGCAGGGCTCCGGGGGGCCCGGGGGATACGCAGTATTTT. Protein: CASRAPGGPGDTQYF.

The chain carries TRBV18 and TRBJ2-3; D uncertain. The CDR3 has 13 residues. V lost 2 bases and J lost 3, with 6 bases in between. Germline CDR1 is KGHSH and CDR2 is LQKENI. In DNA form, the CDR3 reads TGTGCCAGCTCACCATTGCGGACAGATACGCAGTATTTT. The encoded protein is CASSPLRTDTQYF.

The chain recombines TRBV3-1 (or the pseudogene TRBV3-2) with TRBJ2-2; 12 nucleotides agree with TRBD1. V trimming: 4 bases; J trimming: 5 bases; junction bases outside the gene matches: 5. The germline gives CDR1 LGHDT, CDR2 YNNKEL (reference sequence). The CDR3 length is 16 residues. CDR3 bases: TGTGCCAGCAGCCGAGGGACAGGGGGCCGGACCGGGGAGCTGTTTTTT. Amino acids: CASSRGTGGRTGELFF.

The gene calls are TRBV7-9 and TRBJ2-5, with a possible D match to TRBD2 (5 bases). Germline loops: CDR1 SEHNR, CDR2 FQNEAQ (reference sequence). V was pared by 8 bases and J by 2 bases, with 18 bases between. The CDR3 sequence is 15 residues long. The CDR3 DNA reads TGTGCCAGCGGCCCCCCGCGGGTAGGACAAGAGACCCAGTACTTC. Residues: CASGPPRVGQETQYF.

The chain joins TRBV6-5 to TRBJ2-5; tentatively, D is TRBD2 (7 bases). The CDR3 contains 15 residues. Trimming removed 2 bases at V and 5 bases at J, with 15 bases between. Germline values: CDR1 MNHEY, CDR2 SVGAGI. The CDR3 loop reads CASSYGGGGHETQYF. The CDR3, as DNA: TGTGCCAGCAGTTACGGGGGCGGGGGCCATGAGACCCAGTACTTC.

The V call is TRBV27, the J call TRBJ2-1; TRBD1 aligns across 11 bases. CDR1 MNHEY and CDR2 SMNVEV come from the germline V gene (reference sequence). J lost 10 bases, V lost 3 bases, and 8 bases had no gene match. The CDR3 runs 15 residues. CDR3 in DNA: TGTGCCAGCAGTTTGTGGGGACAGGGGGGACGGGAGCAGTTCTTC. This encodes CASSLWGQGGREQFF.

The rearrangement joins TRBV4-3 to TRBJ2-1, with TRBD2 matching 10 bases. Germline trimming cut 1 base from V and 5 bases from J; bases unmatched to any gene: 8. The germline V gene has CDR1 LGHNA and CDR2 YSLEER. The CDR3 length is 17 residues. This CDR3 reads CASSQVAGGGVHNEQFF. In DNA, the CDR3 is TGCGCCAGCAGCCAAGTAGCGGGGGGTGGAGTCCACAATGAGCAGTTCTTC.

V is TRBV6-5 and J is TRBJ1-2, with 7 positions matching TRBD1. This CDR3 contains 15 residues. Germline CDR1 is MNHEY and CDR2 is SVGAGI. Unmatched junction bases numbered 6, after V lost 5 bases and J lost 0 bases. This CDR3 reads CASSPGTVANYGYTF. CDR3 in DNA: TGTGCCAGCAGTCCGGGGACAGTAGCTAACTATGGCTACACCTTC.

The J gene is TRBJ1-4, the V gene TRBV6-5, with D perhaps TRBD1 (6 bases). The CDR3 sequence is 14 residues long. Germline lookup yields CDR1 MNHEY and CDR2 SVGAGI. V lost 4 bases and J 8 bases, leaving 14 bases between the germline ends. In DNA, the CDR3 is TGTGCCAGCAGTTCGGGACACCGAGAGGAAAAACTGTTTTTT. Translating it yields CASSSGHREEKLFF.

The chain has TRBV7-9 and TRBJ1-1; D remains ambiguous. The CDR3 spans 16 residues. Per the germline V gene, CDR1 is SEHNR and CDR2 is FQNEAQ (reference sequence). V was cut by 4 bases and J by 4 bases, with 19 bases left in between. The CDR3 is CASSSRNAPGSTEAFF. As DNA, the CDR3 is TGTGCCAGCAGCTCCCGCAACGCTCCCGGGAGCACTGAAGCTTTCTTT.

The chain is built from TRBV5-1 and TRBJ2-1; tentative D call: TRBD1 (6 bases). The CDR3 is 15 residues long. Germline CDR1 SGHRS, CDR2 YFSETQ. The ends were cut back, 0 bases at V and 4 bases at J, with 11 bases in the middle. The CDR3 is CASSLGQGPYNEQFF. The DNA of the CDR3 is TGCGCCAGCAGCTTGGGCCAGGGGCCTTACAATGAGCAGTTCTTC.

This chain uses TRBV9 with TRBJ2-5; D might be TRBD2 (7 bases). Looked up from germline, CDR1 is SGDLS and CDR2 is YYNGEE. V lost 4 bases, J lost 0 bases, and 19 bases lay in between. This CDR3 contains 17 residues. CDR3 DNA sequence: TGTGCCAGCAGCCCCCGGCAGGGGAGGGTGGACCAAGAGACCCAGTACTTC. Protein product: CASSPRQGRVDQETQYF.

DNA of the CDR3: TGTGCCAGCAGCCCGGACAGGAGCTCCTACGAGCAGTACTTC. It is translated as CASSPDRSSYEQYF. This chain connects TRBV11-3 to TRBJ2-7, with 7 bases lining up with TRBD1. V dropped 5 bases and J dropped 0; count of bases not matched to a gene: 4. This CDR3 contains 14 residues. CDR1 and CDR2 from the germline V gene are SGHNT and YENEEA.

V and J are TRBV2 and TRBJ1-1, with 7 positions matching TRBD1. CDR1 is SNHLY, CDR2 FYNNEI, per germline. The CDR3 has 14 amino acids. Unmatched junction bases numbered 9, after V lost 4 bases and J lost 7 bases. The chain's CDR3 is CASSAGQSPNEAFF. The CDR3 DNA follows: TGTGCCAGCAGTGCGGGACAGTCGCCGAATGAAGCTTTCTTT.

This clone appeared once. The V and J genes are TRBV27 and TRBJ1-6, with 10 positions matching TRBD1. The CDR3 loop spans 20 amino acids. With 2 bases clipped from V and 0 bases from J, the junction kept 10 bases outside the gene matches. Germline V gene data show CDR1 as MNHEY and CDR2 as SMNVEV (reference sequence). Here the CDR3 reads CASSLVPGQGTSSYNSPLHF. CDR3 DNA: TGTGCCAGCAGTTTAGTACCGGGACAGGGGACTAGCTCCTATAATTCACCCCTCCACTTT.

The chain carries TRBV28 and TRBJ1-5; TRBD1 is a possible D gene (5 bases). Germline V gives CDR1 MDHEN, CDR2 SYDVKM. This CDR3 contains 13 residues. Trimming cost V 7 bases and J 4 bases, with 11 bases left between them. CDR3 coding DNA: TGTGCCAGCAAATCAGGGCCGAATCAGCCCCAGCATTTT. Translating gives CASKSGPNQPQHF.

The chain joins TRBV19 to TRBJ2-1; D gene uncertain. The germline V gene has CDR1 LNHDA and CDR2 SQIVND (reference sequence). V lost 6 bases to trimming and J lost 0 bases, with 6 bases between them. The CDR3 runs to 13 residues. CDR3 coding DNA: TGTGCCAGTAGGCTAAGCTCCTACAATGAGCAGTTCTTC. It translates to CASRLSSYNEQFF.

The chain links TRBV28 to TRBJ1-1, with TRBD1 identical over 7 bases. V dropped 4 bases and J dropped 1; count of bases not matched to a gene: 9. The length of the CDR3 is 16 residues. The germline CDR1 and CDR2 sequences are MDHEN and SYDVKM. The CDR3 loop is CASSYTGAEQNTEAFF. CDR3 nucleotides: TGTGCCAGCAGTTACACAGGGGCCGAACAGAACACTGAAGCTTTCTTT. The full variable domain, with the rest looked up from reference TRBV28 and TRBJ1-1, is DVKVTQSSRYLVKRTGEKVFLECVQDMDHENMFWYRQDPGLGLRLIYFSYDVKMKEKGDIPEGYSVSREKKERFSLILESASTNQTSMYLCASSYTGAEQNTEAFFGQGTRLTVV.

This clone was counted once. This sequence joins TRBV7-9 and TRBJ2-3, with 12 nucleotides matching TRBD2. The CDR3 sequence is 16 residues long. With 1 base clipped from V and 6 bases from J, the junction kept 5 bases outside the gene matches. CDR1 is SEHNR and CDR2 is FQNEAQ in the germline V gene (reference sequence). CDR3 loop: CASSLVAGLAGDTQYF. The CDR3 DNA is TGTGCCAGCAGCTTAGTTGCGGGACTAGCGGGTGATACGCAGTATTTT.

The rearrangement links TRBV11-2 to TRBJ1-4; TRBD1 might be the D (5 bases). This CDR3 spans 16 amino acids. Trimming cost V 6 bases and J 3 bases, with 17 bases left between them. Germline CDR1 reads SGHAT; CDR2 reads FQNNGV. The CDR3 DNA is TGTGCCAGCAGTTTGACACCGGGACTCTCTAATGAAAAACTGTTTTTT. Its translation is CASSLTPGLSNEKLFF.